This entry features one TCR beta chain sequence. The data derive from a study of early stage breast cancer tumors. Some clones are missing from TCRdb's copy, which holds only in-frame ones; the method was immunoSEQ multiplex PCR. The sample lists tens of thousands of clones, roughly two thirds occurring once. Trimming shortened V by 1 base and J by 4 bases, and 20 bases separated the two germline ends. This CDR3 has 17 residues. Germline values: CDR1 MNHNS, CDR2 SASEGT. V and J are TRBV6-1 and TRBJ2-7, with TRBD2 as a possible D gene (5 bases). Sequencing used blood. The receptor was isolated from a person aged 45 to 59 with breast cancer. The CDR3 DNA follows: TGTGCCAGCAGTGAAGTCACTAGTTCGATCCCTATATACGAGCAGTACTTC. This translates into CASSEVTSSIPIYEQYF.